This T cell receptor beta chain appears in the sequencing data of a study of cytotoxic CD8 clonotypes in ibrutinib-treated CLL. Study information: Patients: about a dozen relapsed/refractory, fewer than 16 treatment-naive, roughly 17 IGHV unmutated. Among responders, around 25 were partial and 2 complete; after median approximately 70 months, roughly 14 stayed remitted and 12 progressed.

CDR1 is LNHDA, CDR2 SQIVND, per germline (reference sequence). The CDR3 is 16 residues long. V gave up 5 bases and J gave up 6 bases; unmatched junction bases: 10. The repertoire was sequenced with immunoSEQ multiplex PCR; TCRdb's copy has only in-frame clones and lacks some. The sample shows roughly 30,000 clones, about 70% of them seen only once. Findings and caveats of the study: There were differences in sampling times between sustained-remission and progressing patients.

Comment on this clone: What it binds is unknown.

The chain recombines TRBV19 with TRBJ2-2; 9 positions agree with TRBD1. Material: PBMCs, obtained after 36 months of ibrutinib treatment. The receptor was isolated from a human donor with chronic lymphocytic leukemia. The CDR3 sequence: CASSPTGTGRSGELFF. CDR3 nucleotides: TGTGCCAGTAGTCCTACCGGGACAGGGCGGTCCGGGGAGCTGTTTTTT. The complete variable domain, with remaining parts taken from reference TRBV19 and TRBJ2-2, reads DGGITQSPKYLFRKEGQNVTLSCEQNLNHDAMYWYRQDPGQGLRLIYYSQIVNDFQKGDIAEGYSVSREKKESFPLTVTSAQKNPTAFYLCASSPTGTGRSGELFFGEGSRLTVL.